These T cell receptor beta chains were read from a single sample in a study of blood T cell repertoires in COVID-19. Assay used: immunoSEQ multiplex PCR; TCRdb lists only in-frame clones, some missing. The sample records approximately 240,000 clones, around four fifths being singletons. Sequenced: peripheral blood. These receptors all stem from a woman aged 55-69 years with active or convalescent COVID-19. Both conserved end residues are part of each CDR3. A D gene is named only where the DNA matches it firmly. Clone size is shown for a subset of rows, as once, few, many or a class of expanded clone.

NA	NA	TRBJ1-6	TRBV21-1	TGTGCCAGCAGCGACCGACAGGTTCTGACACCCCTCCACTTT	CASSDRQVLTPLHF
few	TRBD1	TRBJ2-2	TRBV19	TGTGCCAGTAGTACGTGGGCGACAGGGGCCGGGGAGCTGTTTTTT	CASSTWATGAGELFF
NA	TRBD2	TRBJ2-1	TRBV7-9	TGTGCCAGCAGCGGGACTAGCGGGAGCTCCAATGAGCAGTTCTTC	CASSGTSGSSNEQFF
NA	TRBD1	TRBJ1-2	TRBV2	TGTGCCAGCAGCCCTACAGGGGGCGGCTATGGCTACACCTTC	CASSPTGGGYGYTF
NA	NA	TRBJ2-7	TRBV30	TGTGCCTGGAGGGCTTCGGGGGAGTCCTACGAGCAGTACTTC	CAWRASGESYEQYF
NA	NA	TRBJ1-5	TRBV15	TGTGCCACCAGCAGAGATAGGACAGACAATCAGCCCCAGCATTTT	CATSRDRTDNQPQHF
NA	NA	TRBJ2-2	TRBV2	TGTGCCAGCAGGCGGGACCGTGGGGCCCCCGGGGAGCTGTTTTTT	CASRRDRGAPGELFF
NA	NA	TRBJ2-5	TRBV7-9	TGTGCCAGCAGCCCCCGCCCGACAGGCCAAGAGACCCAGTACTTC	CASSPRPTGQETQYF
NA	TRBD2	TRBJ2-1	TRBV20-1	TGCAGTGCCAGTCCCCCTAGCGGGACGTACAATGAGCAGTTCTTC	CSASPPSGTYNEQFF
NA	TRBD1	TRBJ2-3	TRBV11-2	TGTGCCAGCAGCTTCGGCAGGGGGCTGACAGATACGCAGTATTTT	CASSFGRGLTDTQYF
NA	NA	TRBJ1-1	TRBV6-5	TGTGCCAGCAGTTACCCTCGTCGGGGGGACACTGAAGCTTTCTTT	CASSYPRRGDTEAFF
NA	TRBD1	TRBJ1-1	TRBV3-1/TRBV3-2	TGTGCCAGCAGCCGGGGACAGGGGGCCGACACTGAAGCTTTCTTT	CASSRGQGADTEAFF
NA	TRBD2	TRBJ2-2	TRBV27	TGTGCCAGCAGTCCGATATCCCCTCCGCAGGGAGGGCGCACCGGGGAGCTGTTTTTT	CASSPISPPQGGRTGELFF
NA	NA	TRBJ1-2	TRBV7-8	TGTGCCAGCAGCTTATCCAGGCCAAACTATGGCTACACCTTC	CASSLSRPNYGYTF
NA	NA	TRBJ2-7	TRBV6-5	TGTGCCAGCAGTTTACTTCACCGGGACAACTCCTACGAGCAGTACTTC	CASSLLHRDNSYEQYF
NA	NA	TRBJ2-7	TRBV11-2	TGTGCCAGCAGCCCCGCCGGGAACACCTACGAGCAGTACTTC	CASSPAGNTYEQYF
few	NA	TRBJ1-6	TRBV6-1	TGTGCCAGCAGTGAACGGAGTAGATCACCCCTCCACTTT	CASSERSRSPLHF
few	NA	TRBJ1-5	TRBV27	TGTGCCAGCAGTACCGATCAGTTTGGCAATCAGCCCCAGCATTTT	CASSTDQFGNQPQHF
NA	NA	TRBJ2-7	TRBV21-1	TGTGCCAGCAGCAAAGGAGCGGGAGTCGACGAGCAGTACTTC	CASSKGAGVDEQYF
NA	TRBD1	TRBJ1-4	TRBV28	TGTGCCAGCAATACTCGGACAGGGGGCGGATGGATTGATGAAAAACTGTTTTTT	CASNTRTGGGWIDEKLFF
once	TRBD2	TRBJ2-3	TRBV28	TGTGCCAGCAGTCCTTCTTTAGCGGGGGGCCAGAATACAGATACGCAGTATTTT	CASSPSLAGGQNTDTQYF
once	TRBD2	TRBJ2-1	TRBV29-1	TGCAGCGTTACCGGACTAGCGCCAAGGAATGAGCAGTTCTTC	CSVTGLAPRNEQFF
once	NA	TRBJ2-1	TRBV12-3/TRBV12-4	TGTGCCAGCAGTTTTGCAGGGCCCAATGAGCAGTTCTTC	CASSFAGPNEQFF